The 3 T cell receptor beta chains listed next were all sequenced from one sample in a study of T cell responses to AZD1222 COVID-19 vaccine. The assay was immunoSEQ multiplex PCR, and TCRdb's table has in-frame clones only and misses some. The sample yields around 130,000 clones, approximately 94% seen once. Sequencing used peripheral blood, obtained on day 0 of AZD1222 vaccination. All receptors derive from an adult in good health.

The chain recombines TRBV30 with TRBJ1-2, with 7 bases fitting TRBD1. With 3 bases clipped from V and 5 bases from J, the junction kept 6 bases outside the gene matches. The CDR3 has 13 amino acids. Germline V gives CDR1 GTSNPN, CDR2 SVGIG (reference sequence). The CDR3 spells CAWRRGHGYGYTF. The DNA for the CDR3 is TGTGCCTGGAGGAGGGGGCATGGGTATGGCTACACCTTC.

This chain connects TRBV21-1 to TRBJ1-1; the table names TRBD1, a call not compared with the DNA. TRBV21-1 represents a pseudogene. The CDR3 length is 17 residues. The CDR3 nucleotides are TGTGCCAGCAGCAATGAGCTGCGGGACAGGCCGAACACTGAAGCTTTCTTT. Its protein is CASSNELRDRPNTEAFF.

The chain recombines TRBV18 with TRBJ1-2; 10 bases align to TRBD1. The V gene's germline CDR1 is KGHSH and CDR2 LQKENI. The ends lost 2 bases at V and 4 bases at J; junction bases unmatched: 7. The CDR3 totals 16 residues. CDR3 nucleotides: TGTGCCAGCTCACCAACCCGGTGGGACAGGGGCTATGGCTACACCTTC. The encoded protein is CASSPTRWDRGYGYTF.